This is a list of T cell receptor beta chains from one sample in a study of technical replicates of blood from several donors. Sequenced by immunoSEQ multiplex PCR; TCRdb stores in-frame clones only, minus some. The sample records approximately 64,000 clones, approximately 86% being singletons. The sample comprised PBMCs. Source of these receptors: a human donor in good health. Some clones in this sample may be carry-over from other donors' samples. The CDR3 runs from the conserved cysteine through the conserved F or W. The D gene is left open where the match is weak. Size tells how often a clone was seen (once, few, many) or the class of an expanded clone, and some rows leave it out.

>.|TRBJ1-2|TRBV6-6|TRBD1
CASRQSDRVVYGYTF
TGTGCCAGCAGGCAATCCGACAGGGTGGTCTATGGCTACACCTTC
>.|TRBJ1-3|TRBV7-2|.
CASSYVPAGSGNTIYF
TGTGCCAGCAGTTATGTCCCCGCCGGGTCTGGAAACACCATATATTTT
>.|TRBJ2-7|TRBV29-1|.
CSVGPSDYEQYF
TGCAGCGTTGGGCCTAGCGACTACGAGCAGTACTTC
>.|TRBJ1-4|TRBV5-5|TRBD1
CASSFEGQGWEKLFF
TGTGCCAGCAGCTTTGAGGGACAGGGTTGGGAAAAACTGTTTTTT
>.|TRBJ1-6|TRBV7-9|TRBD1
CASSLEGAKDSPLHF
TGTGCCAGCAGCTTAGAGGGGGCGAAGGATTCACCCCTCCACTTT
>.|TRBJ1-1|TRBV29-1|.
CSVVQGRVTEAFF
TGCAGCGTAGTACAGGGCCGGGTCACTGAAGCTTTCTTT
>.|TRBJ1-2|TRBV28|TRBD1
CAHATGGNYGYTF
TGTGCCCATGCGACAGGGGGGAACTATGGCTACACCTTC
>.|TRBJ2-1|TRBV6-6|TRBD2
CASSRAGEYNEQFF
TGTGCCAGCAGTAGAGCGGGAGAATACAATGAGCAGTTCTTC
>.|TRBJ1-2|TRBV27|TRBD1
CASSFWGTGGYTF
TGTGCCAGCAGTTTCTGGGGGACAGGAGGCTACACCTTC
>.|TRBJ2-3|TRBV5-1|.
CASSSGKPTDTQYF
TGCGCCAGCAGCTCCGGGAAACCCACAGATACGCAGTATTTT
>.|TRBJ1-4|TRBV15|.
CATSRDHNEKLFF
TGTGCCACCAGCAGAGATCATAATGAAAAACTGTTTTTT
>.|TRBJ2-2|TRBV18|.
CASSPTLGPNTGELFF
TGTGCCAGCTCACCTACTCTGGGCCCGAACACCGGGGAGCTGTTTTTT
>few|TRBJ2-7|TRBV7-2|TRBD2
CASRASGSSYEQYF
TGTGCCAGCAGGGCTAGCGGGAGCTCCTACGAGCAGTACTTC
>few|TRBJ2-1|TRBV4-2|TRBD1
CASSRVGTEYNEQFF
TGTGCCAGCAGCCGGGTAGGGACAGAGTACAATGAGCAGTTCTTC
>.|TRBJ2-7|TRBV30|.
CAWSSGDTSPQYF
TGTGCCTGGAGTTCCGGTGACACGTCGCCGCAGTACTTC
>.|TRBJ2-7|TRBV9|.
CASTPGHTPTGQYF
TGTGCCAGCACTCCGGGACACACTCCTACGGGGCAGTACTTC
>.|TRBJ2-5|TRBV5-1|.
CASSSGAQGPQETQYF
TGCGCCAGCAGCTCCGGGGCCCAGGGGCCCCAAGAGACCCAGTACTTC
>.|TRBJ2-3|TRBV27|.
CASSLEGSSDTQYF
TGTGCCAGCAGTTTAGAGGGCAGCTCGGATACGCAGTATTTT
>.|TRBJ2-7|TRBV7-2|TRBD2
CASSLAASGGAYEQYF
TGTGCCAGCAGCTTAGCAGCTAGCGGGGGGGCCTACGAGCAGTACTTC
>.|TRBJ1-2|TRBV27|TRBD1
CASGSFGDRGPRNYGYTF
TGTGCCAGCGGATCGTTTGGGGACAGGGGGCCGCGGAACTATGGCTACACCTTC
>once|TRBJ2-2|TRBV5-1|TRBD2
CASSWGLAGMTGELFF
TGCGCCAGCAGCTGGGGACTAGCGGGCATGACCGGGGAGCTGTTTTTT